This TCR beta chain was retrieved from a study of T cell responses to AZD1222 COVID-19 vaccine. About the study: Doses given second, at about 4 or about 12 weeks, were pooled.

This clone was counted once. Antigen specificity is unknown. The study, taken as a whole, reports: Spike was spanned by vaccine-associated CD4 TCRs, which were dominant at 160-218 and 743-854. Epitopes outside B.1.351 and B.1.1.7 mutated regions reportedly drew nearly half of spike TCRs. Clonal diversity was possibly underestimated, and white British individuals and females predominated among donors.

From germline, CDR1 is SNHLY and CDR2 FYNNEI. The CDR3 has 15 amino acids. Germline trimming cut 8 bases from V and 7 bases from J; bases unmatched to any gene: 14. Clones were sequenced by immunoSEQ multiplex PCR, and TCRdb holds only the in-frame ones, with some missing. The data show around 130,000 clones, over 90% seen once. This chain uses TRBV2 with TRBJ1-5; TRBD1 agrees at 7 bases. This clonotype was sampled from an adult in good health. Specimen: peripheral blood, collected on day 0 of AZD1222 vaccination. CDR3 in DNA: TGTGCCAGCCGATGGGGGGAGGGGGCCGGACAGCCCCAGCATTTT. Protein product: CASRWGEGAGQPQHF.